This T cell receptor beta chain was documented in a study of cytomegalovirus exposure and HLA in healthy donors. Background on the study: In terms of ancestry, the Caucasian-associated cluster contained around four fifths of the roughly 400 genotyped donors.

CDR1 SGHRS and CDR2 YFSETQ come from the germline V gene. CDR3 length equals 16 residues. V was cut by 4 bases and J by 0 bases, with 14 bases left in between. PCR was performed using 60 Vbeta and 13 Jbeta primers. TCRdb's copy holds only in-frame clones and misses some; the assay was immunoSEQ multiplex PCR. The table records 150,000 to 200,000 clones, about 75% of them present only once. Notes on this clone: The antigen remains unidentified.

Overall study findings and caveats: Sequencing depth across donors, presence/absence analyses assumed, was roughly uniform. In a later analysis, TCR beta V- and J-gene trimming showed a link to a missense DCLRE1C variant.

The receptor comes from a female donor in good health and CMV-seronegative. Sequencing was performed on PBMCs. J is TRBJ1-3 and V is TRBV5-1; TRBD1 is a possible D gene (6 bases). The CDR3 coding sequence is TGCGCCAGCAGCACCATCTCGACAGGCTCTGGAAACACCATATATTTT. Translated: CASSTISTGSGNTIYF. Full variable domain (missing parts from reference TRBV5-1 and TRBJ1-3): KAGVTQTPRYLIKTRGQQVTLSCSPISGHRSVSWYQQTPGQGLQFLFEYFSETQRNKGNFPGRFSGRQFSNSRSEMNVSTLELGDSALYLCASSTISTGSGNTIYFGEGSWLTVV.